These 24 T cell receptor beta chains were sequenced from one sample in a study of CD8+CD57+ T cells in acquired aplastic anemia. Genomic DNA provided the template from which TCR beta VDJ and CDR3 profiles were obtained. MiXCR was run by TCRdb on the reads, yielding one entry per CDR3 protein. This sample has hundreds of thousands of distinct CDR3 sequences, with roughly 50% found just once. Only patients with CD8+CD57+ cell expansion on flow cytometry were chosen for sequencing. Sequenced: sorted CD4+, CD8+, or CD8+CD57+ T cells (not recorded which) from PBMCs. These receptors all come from a human donor with aplastic anemia.

This clonotype has ten or more counts. The chain recombines TRBV15 with TRBJ2-1, with a weak D call TRBD2 (7 bases). V was trimmed by 0 bases and J by 5 bases, leaving 14 bases between them. Germline CDR1 LNHNV, CDR2 YYDKDF (reference sequence). There are 16 residues in the CDR3. CDR3 region: CATSRDLGGLHNEQFF. CDR3 bases: TGTGCCACCAGCAGAGATCTGGGGGGGCTACACAATGAGCAGTTCTTC.

With respect to this clonotype: A much larger clone lies one base from this, so it may be a read error. This chain links TRBV11-2 with TRBJ2-1, with TRBD1 identical over 9 bases. The CDR3 is 15 residues long. The germline V gene encodes CDR1 SGHAT and CDR2 FQNNGV. The CDR3 coding sequence is TGTACCAGCAGCGCCGGGACAGGGTACTACAATGAGCAGTTCTTC. Its protein is CTSSAGTGYYNEQFF. The full variable domain, its missing parts supplied by reference TRBV11-2 and TRBJ2-1, is EAGVAQSPRYKIIEKRQSVAFWCNPISGHATLYWYQQILGQGPKLLIQFQNNGVVDDSQLPKDRFSAERLKGVDSTLKIQPAKLEDSAVYLCTSSAGTGYYNEQFFGPGTRLTVL.

This chain links TRBV9 with TRBJ2-5, with D perhaps matching TRBD2 (5 bases). V lost 0 bases, J lost 11 bases, and 8 bases lay in between. CDR1 SGDLS and CDR2 YYNGEE come from the germline V gene. The CDR3 is 11 amino acids. CDR3 sequence (DNA): TGTGCCAGCAGCGTAGGTCCGGGACAGTACTTC. Translation gives CASSVGPGQYF.

This chain links TRBV12-3 or TRBV12-4 with TRBJ1-6; perhaps TRBD1 as D (5 bases). This CDR3 contains 13 residues. CDR3: CATCWGVRSPLHF. The CDR3 DNA reads as TGTGCGACCTGTTGGGGGGTACGATCACCCCTCCACTTT.

This clonotype appeared many times. The chain has TRBV29-1 and TRBJ1-2, with 8 bases fitting TRBD1. The CDR3 consists of 12 residues. From germline, CDR1 is SQVTM and CDR2 ANQGSEA. V lost 4 bases and J lost 4; bases outside the gene matches: 2. DNA of the CDR3: TGCAGCGTTGTGGACAGGGCCTATGGCTACACCTTC. It encodes CSVVDRAYGYTF. Combining the CDR3 with reference TRBV29-1 and TRBJ1-2 gives the whole variable domain SAVISQKPSRDICQRGTSLTIQCQVDSQVTMMFWYRQQPGQSLTLIATANQGSEATYESGFVIDKFPISRPNLTFSTLTVSNMSPEDSSIYLCSVVDRAYGYTFGSGTRLTVV.

The V and J genes are TRBV6-4 and TRBJ2-5, with D possibly matching TRBD1 (6 bases). The CDR3 extends over 14 amino acids. Deletions cut 5 bases from V and 2 bases from J, with 12 bases between. The germline gives CDR1 MRHNA, CDR2 SNTAGT. The chain's CDR3 is CASSSRGIQETQYF. As DNA, the CDR3 is TGTGCCAGCAGTTCCAGGGGAATACAAGAGACCCAGTACTTC.

The table lists this clonotype with a count of one. The chain carries TRBV6-1 and TRBJ1-1; perhaps TRBD1 as D (5 bases). Germline assignment: CDR1 MNHNS and CDR2 SASEGT. Trimming removed 8 bases from V and 3 bases from J, with 16 bases in between. This CDR3 contains 14 residues. CDR3 in amino acids: CASVIGATHTEAFF. The CDR3 DNA is TGTGCCAGCGTCATCGGGGCTACGCACACTGAAGCTTTCTTT.

The V and J genes are TRBV15 and TRBJ2-3, with TRBD2 identical over 11 bases. The germline V gene has CDR1 LNHNV and CDR2 YYDKDF (reference sequence). Trimming cost V 1 base and J 2 bases; bases outside gene matches: 8. The CDR3 length is 18 residues. CDR3 DNA: TGTGCCACCAGCAGAGTAGAGGCGACTAGCGGGGCCACAGATACGCAGTATTTT. It specifies CATSRVEATSGATDTQYF.

The V call is TRBV13, the J call TRBJ2-5; 16 nucleotides align to TRBD2. Losses at the gene ends were 5 bases for V and 5 bases for J; bases not matched to a gene: 8. The CDR3 contains 17 residues. Germline V gene lookup returns CDR1 PRHDT and CDR2 FYEKMQ (reference sequence). CDR3 sequence reads: CASSEGLAGGPEETQYF. The CDR3 region has the DNA TGTGCCAGCAGCGAGGGACTAGCGGGAGGGCCGGAGGAGACCCAGTACTTC.

The CDR3 DNA is TGTGCCAGCAGCTTAACCAGGGTCGACAATGAGCAGTTCTTC. Translated: CASSLTRVDNEQFF. The chain links TRBV7-6 to TRBJ2-1; weak D call: TRBD1 (5 bases). The ends were cut back, 2 bases at V and 5 bases at J, with 10 bases in the middle. This CDR3 comprises 14 residues. The germline V gene encodes CDR1 SGHVS and CDR2 FNYEAQ.

The rearrangement links TRBV7-2 to TRBJ2-7; D is possibly TRBD1 or TRBD2 (6 bases each). This CDR3 has 18 residues. The germline V gene has CDR1 SGHTA and CDR2 FQGNSA. Trimming took 1 base from V and 7 from J, leaving 26 bases between them. CDR3 region: CASSLGSGEGLLAGEQYF. The CDR3 nucleotides are TGTGCCAGCAGCTTAGGATCAGGGGAAGGACTCCTCGCGGGGGAGCAGTACTTC. The complete variable domain, with remaining parts taken from reference TRBV7-2 and TRBJ2-7, reads GAGVSQSPSNKVTEKGKDVELRCDPISGHTALYWYRQSLGQGLEFLIYFQGNSAPDKSGLPSDRFSAERTGGSVSTLTIQRTQQEDSAVYLCASSLGSGEGLLAGEQYFGPGTRLTVT.

This clonotype was observed at least ten times. The J gene is TRBJ2-1, the V gene TRBV11-3, with D unresolved. The CDR3 is 12 amino acids. V lost 1 base, J lost 11 bases, and 9 bases lay in between. Germline-derived CDR1 and CDR2 are SGHNT and YENEEA. CDR3 loop: CASSLGAGKQFF. The CDR3 nucleotides are TGTGCCAGCAGCTTAGGAGCAGGTAAGCAGTTCTTC.

This rearrangement joins TRBV19 to TRBJ1-5; no clear D. The CDR3 is made up of 15 amino acids. V was shortened by 3 bases and J by 4 bases, with 13 bases between the two germline ends. CDR1 and CDR2 (germline): LNHDA, SQIVND (reference sequence). The CDR3 is CASSMARIPNQPQHF. The CDR3 nucleotides read TGTGCCAGTAGTATGGCACGGATTCCTAATCAGCCCCAGCATTTT.

In its sample, this clonotype was seen a few times. This chain uses TRBV18 with TRBJ1-3, with D perhaps matching TRBD1 (6 bases). This CDR3 has 15 amino acids. V lost 5 bases and J 3 bases, leaving 14 bases between the germline ends. The V gene's germline CDR1 is KGHSH and CDR2 LQKENI. The CDR3 DNA sequence: TGTGCCAGCTCAGACTCGGACAGAGGTGGAAACACCATATATTTT. Translated, it gives CASSDSDRGGNTIYF.

The chain combines TRBV20-1 with TRBJ1-3; D unresolved. The V end lost 6 bases, the J end lost 0 bases, and 9 bases lay between the germline ends. Looked up from germline, CDR1 is DFQATT and CDR2 is SNEGSKA (reference sequence). The CDR3 extends over 13 amino acids. The CDR3 loop is CSATVSSGNTIYF. The CDR3 region has the DNA TGCAGTGCCACAGTGAGCTCTGGAAACACCATATATTTT.

This clonotype was counted at least ten times. The gene calls are TRBV3-1 and TRBJ2-5, with D unresolved. Trimming stripped 4 bases from V and 5 bases from J, with 8 bases between. The length of the CDR3 is 12 residues. Germline values: CDR1 LGHDT, CDR2 YNNKEL (reference sequence). CDR3 bases: TGTGCCAGCAGCCGTGGACGGGAGACCCAGTACTTC. Translation gives CASSRGRETQYF.

Here the CDR3 reads CASSAASLGYTF. The CDR3 region has the DNA TGTGCCAGCAGCGCAGCAAGTCTCGGCTACACCTTC. The chain carries TRBV7-9 and TRBJ1-2; D is uncertain. CDR1 SEHNR and CDR2 FQNEAQ come from the germline V gene (reference sequence). Between the trimmed V and J ends, which lost 5 bases and 8 bases, there was a span of 12 bases. This CDR3 spans 12 amino acids.

The chain has TRBV10-3 and TRBJ1-2, with a possible D match to TRBD1 (5 bases). The CDR3 has 13 residues. The V and J ends lost 6 bases and 2 bases respectively, with 10 bases between them. Germline V gives CDR1 ENHRY, CDR2 SYGVKD. CDR3 coding DNA: TGTGCCATCAGGCGAGGGGTAAACTATGGCTACACCTTC. This codes for CAIRRGVNYGYTF.

V usage is TRBV7-2 and J usage is TRBJ1-6; 7 bases map to TRBD1. CDR3 length: 15 residues. Trimming removed 5 bases from V and 7 bases from J; junction bases left unmatched: 8. Germline loops: CDR1 SGHTA, CDR2 FQGNSA. CDR3 DNA sequence: TGTGCCAGCAGCCTAGAGGGACAGAAGAATTCACCCCTCCACTTT. Protein product: CASSLEGQKNSPLHF.

This clonotype was seen only a few times. The chain joins TRBV9 to TRBJ2-2; D not resolved. Germline V gene lookup returns CDR1 SGDLS and CDR2 YYNGEE. The CDR3 totals 13 residues. V lost 1 base and J 6 bases, leaving 7 bases between the germline ends. CDR3 residues: CASSVNSAGELFF. In DNA, the CDR3 is TGTGCCAGCAGCGTAAACAGCGCCGGGGAGCTGTTTTTT.

This clonotype came up many times. The chain couples TRBV11-2 to TRBJ1-2; D is undetermined. V shed 1 base and J shed 7 bases, with 13 bases lying between them. Germline loops: CDR1 SGHAT, CDR2 FQNNGV. The CDR3 extends over 14 amino acids. The CDR3 nucleotides read TGTGCCAGCAGCTTAGGGACTTCGGGGTTTGGCTACACCTTC. Translated: CASSLGTSGFGYTF.

This clonotype was picked up many times. This sequence joins TRBV20-1 and TRBJ1-2; tentatively, D is TRBD1 (6 bases). Looked up from germline, CDR1 is DFQATT and CDR2 is SNEGSKA (reference sequence). The ends were cut back, 5 bases at V and 7 bases at J, with 20 bases in the middle. The CDR3 is 14 amino acids. CDR3 DNA sequence: TGCAGTGCTGAACGGGACATTCCTCTCGCTGGCTACACCTTC. It translates to CSAERDIPLAGYTF.

V usage is TRBV9 and J usage is TRBJ1-5, with no clear D. The CDR3 runs to 17 residues. Trimming pared 4 bases from V and 5 bases from J, leaving 22 bases between. Germline loops: CDR1 SGDLS, CDR2 YYNGEE. CDR3 sequence (DNA): TGTGCCAGCAGCACAATAAAGGGCGGTCCCTACGATCAGCCCCAGCATTTT. Its translation is CASSTIKGGPYDQPQHF.

This clonotype was seen only once. The genes are TRBV7-9 and TRBJ1-6; 9 bases agree with TRBD1. Per the germline V gene, CDR1 is SEHNR and CDR2 is FQNEAQ (reference sequence). The CDR3 loop spans 14 amino acids. Trimming removed 6 bases from V and 7 bases from J; junction bases left unmatched: 4. For the CDR3, the DNA is TGTGCCAGCAGGACCGACAGGGGGAATTCACCCCTCCACTTT. This sequence encodes CASRTDRGNSPLHF. Complete variable domain (other parts from reference TRBV7-9 and TRBJ1-6): DTGVSQNPRHKITKRGQNVTFRCDPISEHNRLYWYRQTLGQGPEFLTYFQNEAQLEKSRLLSDRFSAERPKGSFSTLEIQRTEQGDSAMYLCASRTDRGNSPLHFGNGTRLTVT.